This T cell receptor (beta chain) was recorded in a study of beta chain features in type 1 diabetes. Study as a whole: Healthy donors resembled patients in age, gender and cell yields. Study conclusions and caveats: For type 1 diabetes patients, VDJ junctions showed fewer insertions and more deletions. In all four CD4+ subsets, TCRB CDR3 length was significantly, moderately reduced in type 1 diabetes.

Turning to this clone: The antigen is unknown.

This CDR3 has 11 amino acids. Germline V gene lookup returns CDR1 SQVTM and CDR2 ANQGSEA. V gave up 7 bases and J gave up 1 base; unmatched junction bases: 1. Cells sorted by CD45RO/CCR7/CD25/CD127/CD95/CD27 comprised CD4+ naive, central memory, regulatory and stem cell-like memory cells. The whole isolated RNA underwent reverse transcription, so sequencing captured expressed TCRB transcripts. Profiled with immunoSEQ multiplex PCR; TCRdb holds only in-frame clones, not every one. This table holds about 400,000 clones, 10% to 15% found once. Sample: naive CD4+ T cells from blood. The chain uses TRBV29-1 and TRBJ2-7, with 7 positions matching TRBD1. This TCR was recovered from a man younger than 35 in good health. In DNA, the CDR3 is TGCAGCGGGGGACAGTCCTACGAGCAGTACTTC. Translated: CSGGQSYEQYF.